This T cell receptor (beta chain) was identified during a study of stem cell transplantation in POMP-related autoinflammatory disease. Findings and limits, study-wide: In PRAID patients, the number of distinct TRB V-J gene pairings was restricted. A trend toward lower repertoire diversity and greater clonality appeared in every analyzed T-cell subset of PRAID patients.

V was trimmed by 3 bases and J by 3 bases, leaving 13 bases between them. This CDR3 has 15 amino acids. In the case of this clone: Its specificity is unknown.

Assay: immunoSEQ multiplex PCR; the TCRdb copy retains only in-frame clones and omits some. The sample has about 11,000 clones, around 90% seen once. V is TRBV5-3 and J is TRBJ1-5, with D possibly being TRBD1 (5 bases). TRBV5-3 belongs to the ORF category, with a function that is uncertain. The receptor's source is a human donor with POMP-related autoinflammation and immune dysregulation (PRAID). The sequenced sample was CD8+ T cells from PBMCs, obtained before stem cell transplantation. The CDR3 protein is CARSSMPGFNQPQHF. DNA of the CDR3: TGTGCCAGAAGCTCGATGCCAGGGTTCAATCAGCCCCAGCATTTT.